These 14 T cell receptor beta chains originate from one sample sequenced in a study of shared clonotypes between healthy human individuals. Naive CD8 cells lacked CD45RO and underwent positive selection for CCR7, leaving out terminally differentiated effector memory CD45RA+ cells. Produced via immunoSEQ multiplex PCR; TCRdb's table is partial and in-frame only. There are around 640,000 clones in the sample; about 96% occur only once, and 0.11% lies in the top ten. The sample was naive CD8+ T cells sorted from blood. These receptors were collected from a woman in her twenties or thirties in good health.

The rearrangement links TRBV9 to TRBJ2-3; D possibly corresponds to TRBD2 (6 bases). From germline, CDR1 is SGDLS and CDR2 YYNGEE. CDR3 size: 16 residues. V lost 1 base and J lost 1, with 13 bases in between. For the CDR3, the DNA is TGTGCCAGCAGCGTATCGGAGGGATCTGGCACAGATACGCAGTATTTT. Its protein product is CASSVSEGSGTDTQYF.

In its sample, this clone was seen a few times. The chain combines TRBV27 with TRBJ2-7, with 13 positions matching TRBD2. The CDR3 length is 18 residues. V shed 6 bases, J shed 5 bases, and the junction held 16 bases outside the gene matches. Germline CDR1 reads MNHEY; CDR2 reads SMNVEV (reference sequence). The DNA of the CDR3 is TGTGCCAGCAGCCTAACACTAGCGGGAGGGCCCTCTACCGACGAGCAGTACTTC. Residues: CASSLTLAGGPSTDEQYF.

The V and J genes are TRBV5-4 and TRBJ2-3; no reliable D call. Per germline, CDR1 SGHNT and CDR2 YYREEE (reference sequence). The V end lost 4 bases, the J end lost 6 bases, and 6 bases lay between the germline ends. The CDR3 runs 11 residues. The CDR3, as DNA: TGTGCCAGCAGCGGGTCCGATACGCAGTATTTT. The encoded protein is CASSGSDTQYF.

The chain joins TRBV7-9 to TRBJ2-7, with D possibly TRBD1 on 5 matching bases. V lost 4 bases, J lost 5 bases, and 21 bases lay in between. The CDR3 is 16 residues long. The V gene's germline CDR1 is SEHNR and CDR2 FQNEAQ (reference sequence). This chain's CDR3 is CASSSREGMNRHEQYF. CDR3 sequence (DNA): TGTGCCAGCAGCTCCCGTGAAGGTATGAACAGGCACGAGCAGTACTTC.

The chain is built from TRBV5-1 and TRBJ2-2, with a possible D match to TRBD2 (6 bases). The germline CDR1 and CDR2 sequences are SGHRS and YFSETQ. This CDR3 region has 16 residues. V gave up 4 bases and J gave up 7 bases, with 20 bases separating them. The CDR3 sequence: CASSPGVAGGHGELFF. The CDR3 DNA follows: TGCGCCAGCAGCCCCGGGGTGGCAGGAGGGCACGGGGAGCTGTTTTTT.

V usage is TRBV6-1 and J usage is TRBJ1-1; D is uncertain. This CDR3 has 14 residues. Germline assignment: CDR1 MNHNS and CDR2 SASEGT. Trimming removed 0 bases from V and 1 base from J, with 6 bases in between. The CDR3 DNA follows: TGTGCCAGCAGTGAAGCCAGATCGAACACTGAAGCTTTCTTT. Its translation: CASSEARSNTEAFF.

The CDR3, as DNA: TGCGCCAGCAGCCAAGAACCAGGGAATGCACCCACAGAGGCGCAGTATTTT. It encodes CASSQEPGNAPTEAQYF. The rearrangement uses TRBV4-1 and TRBJ2-3; a possible D gene is TRBD1 (5 bases). This CDR3 is built from 17 residues. The V end lost 0 bases, the J end lost 10 bases, and 23 bases lay between the germline ends. Germline V gives CDR1 MGHRA, CDR2 YSYEKL.

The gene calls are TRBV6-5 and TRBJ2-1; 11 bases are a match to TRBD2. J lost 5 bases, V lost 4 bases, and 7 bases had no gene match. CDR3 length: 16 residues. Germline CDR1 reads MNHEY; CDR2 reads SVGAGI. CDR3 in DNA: TGTGCCAGCAGTTCCTTCCAACTAGCGGGAGACAATGAGCAGTTCTTC. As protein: CASSSFQLAGDNEQFF.

The CDR3 is CASSRGQVEEEGYTF. CDR3 sequence (DNA): TGTGCCAGCAGCAGGGGACAGGTTGAAGAAGAGGGCTACACCTTC. V is TRBV7-8 and J is TRBJ1-2; TRBD1 matches 8 bases. J gave up 8 bases and V 5 bases, and 13 bases lay outside the gene matches. The length of the CDR3 is 15 residues. Germline CDR1 is SGHVS and CDR2 is FQNEAQ.

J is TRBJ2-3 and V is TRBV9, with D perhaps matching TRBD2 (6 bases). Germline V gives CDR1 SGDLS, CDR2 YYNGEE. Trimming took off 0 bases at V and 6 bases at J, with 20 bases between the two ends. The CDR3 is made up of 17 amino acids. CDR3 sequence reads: CASSVGRGGLRRDTQYF. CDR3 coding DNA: TGTGCCAGCAGCGTAGGTCGCGGCGGACTAAGGAGGGATACGCAGTATTTT.

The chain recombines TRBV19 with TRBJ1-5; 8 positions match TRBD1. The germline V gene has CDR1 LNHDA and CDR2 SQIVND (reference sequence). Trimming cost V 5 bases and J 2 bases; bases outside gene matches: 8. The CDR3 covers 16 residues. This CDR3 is CASSASGGFGNQPQHF. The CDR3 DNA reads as TGTGCCAGTAGTGCTTCAGGGGGCTTCGGCAATCAGCCCCAGCATTTT.

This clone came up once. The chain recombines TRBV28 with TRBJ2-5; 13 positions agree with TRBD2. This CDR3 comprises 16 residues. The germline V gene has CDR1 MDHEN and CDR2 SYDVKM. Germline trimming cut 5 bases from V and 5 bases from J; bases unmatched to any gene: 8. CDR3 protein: CASSPGLAGVVETQYF. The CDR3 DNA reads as TGTGCCAGCAGTCCAGGACTAGCGGGAGTCGTGGAGACCCAGTACTTC.

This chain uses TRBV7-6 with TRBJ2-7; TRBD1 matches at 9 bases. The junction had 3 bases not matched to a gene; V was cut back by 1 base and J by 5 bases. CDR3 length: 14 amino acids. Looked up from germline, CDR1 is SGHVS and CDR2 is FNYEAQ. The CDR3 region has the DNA TGTGCCAGCAGCTTAGGACAGGGGGATGACGAGCAGTACTTC. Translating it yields CASSLGQGDDEQYF.

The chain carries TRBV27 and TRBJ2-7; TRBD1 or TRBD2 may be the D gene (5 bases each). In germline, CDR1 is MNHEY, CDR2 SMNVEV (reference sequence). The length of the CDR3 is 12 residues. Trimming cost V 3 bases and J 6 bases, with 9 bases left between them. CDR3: CASSFTGLEQYF. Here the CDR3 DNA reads TGTGCCAGCAGTTTTACGGGGCTCGAGCAGTACTTC.